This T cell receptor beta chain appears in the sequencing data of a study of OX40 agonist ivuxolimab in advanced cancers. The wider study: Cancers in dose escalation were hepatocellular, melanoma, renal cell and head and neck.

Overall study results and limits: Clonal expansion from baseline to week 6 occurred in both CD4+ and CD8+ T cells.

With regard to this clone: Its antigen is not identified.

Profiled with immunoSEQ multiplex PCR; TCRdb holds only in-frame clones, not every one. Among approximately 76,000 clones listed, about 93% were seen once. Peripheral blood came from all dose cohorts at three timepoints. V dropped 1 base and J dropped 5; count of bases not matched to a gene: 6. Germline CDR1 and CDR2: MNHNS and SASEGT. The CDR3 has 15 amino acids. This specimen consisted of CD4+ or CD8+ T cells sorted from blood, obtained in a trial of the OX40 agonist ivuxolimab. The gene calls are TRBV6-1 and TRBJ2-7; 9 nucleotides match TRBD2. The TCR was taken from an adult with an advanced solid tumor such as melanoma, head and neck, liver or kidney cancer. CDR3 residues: CASSEGGLAGNEQYF. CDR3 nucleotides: TGTGCCAGCAGTGAAGGGGGGCTAGCGGGGAACGAGCAGTACTTC.